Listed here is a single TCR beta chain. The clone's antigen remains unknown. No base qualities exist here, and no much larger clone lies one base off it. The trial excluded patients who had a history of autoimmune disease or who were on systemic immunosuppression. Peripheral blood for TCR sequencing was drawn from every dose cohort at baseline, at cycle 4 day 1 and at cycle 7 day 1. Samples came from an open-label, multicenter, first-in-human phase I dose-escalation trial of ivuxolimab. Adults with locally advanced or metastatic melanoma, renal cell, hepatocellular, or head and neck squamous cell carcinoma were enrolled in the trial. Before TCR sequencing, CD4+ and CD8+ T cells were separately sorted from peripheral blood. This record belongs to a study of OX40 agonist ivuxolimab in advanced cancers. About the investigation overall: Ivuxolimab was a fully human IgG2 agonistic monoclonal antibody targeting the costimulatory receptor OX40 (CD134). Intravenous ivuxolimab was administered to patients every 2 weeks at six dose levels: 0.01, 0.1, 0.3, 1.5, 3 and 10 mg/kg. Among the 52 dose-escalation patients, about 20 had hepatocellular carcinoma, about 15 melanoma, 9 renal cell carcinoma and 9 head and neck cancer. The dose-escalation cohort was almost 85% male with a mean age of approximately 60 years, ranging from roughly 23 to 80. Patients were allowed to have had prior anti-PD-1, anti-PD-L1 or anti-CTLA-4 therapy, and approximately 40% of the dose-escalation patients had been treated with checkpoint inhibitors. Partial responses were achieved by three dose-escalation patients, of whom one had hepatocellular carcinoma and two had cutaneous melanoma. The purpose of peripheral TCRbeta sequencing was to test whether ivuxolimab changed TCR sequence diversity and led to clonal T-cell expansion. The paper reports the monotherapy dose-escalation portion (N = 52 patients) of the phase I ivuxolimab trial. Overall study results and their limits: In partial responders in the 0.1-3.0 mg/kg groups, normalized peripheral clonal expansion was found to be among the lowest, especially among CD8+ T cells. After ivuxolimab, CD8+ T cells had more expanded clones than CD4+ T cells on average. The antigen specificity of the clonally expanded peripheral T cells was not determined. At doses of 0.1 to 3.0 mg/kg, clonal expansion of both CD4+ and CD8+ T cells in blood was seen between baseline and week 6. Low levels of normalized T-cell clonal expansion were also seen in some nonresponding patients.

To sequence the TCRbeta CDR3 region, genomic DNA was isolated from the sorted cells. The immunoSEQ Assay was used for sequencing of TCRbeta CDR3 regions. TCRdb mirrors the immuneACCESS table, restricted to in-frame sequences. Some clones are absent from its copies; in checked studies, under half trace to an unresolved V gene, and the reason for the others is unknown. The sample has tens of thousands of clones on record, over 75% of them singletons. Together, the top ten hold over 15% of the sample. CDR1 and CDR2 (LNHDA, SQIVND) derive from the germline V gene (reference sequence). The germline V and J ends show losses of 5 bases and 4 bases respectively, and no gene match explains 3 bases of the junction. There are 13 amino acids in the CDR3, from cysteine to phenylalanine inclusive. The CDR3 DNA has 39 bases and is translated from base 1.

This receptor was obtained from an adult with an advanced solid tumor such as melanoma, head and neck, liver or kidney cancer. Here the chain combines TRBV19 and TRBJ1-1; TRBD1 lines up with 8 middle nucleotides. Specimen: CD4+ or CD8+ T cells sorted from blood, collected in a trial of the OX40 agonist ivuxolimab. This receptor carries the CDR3 CASSVTGGTEAFF. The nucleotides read TGTGCCAGTAGTGTCACAGGGGGCACTGAAGCTTTCTTT.